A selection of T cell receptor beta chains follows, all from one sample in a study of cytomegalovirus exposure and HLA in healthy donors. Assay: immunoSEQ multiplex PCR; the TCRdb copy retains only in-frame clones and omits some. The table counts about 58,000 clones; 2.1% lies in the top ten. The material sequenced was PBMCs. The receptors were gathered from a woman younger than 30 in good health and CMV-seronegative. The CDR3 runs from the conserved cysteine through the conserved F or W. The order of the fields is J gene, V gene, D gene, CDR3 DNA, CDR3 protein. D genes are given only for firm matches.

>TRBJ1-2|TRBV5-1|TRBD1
TGCGCCAGCAGCTTTGCCCGGGTCGGGACAGGGGGCTATGGCTACACCTTC
CASSFARVGTGGYGYTF
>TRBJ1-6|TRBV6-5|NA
TGTGCCAGCAGCCTACCTTTAAGTGATTCACCCCTCCACTTT
CASSLPLSDSPLHF
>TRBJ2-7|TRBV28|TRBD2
TGTGCCAGCAGCCAGACTAGCGGGAGAGGAGTTTTTCAGCAGTACTTC
CASSQTSGRGVFQQYF
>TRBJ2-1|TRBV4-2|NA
TGTGCCAGCAGCCAAGGACGGAGCTCCGACAATGAGCAGTTCTTC
CASSQGRSSDNEQFF
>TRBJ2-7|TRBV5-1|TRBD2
TGCGCCAGCAGCTTGACAGCGGGGGACACCTACGAGCAGTACTTC
CASSLTAGDTYEQYF
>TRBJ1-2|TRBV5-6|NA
TGTGCCAGCAGCTTGGGCGGGTCAGGATATGGCTACACCTTC
CASSLGGSGYGYTF
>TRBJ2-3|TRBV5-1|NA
TGCGCCAGCAGCCTTGGACAGACAGGCACAGATACGCAGTATTTT
CASSLGQTGTDTQYF
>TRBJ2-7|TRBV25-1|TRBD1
TGTGCCAGCAGTGACGGGACAGTATCCTACGAGCAGTACTTC
CASSDGTVSYEQYF
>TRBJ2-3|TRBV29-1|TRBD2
TGCAGCGTTGGCGGGAGGGCCGGGGTCCTTAGCACAGATACGCAGTATTTT
CSVGGRAGVLSTDTQYF
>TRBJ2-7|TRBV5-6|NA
TGTGCCAGCAGCGGTGGGAGGTACGAGCAGTACTTC
CASSGGRYEQYF
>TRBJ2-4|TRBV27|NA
TGTGCCAGCAGTTCTGAACTGGGGGCCCCAGGCTCATTAGAGTACTTC
CASSSELGAPGSLEYF
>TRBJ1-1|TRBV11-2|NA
TGTGCCAGCAGCCTCCGAACTCAGAACACTGAAGCTTTCTTT
CASSLRTQNTEAFF
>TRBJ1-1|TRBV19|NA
TGTGCCAGTACCCAGGGAGGGCTGAACACTGAAGCTTTCTTT
CASTQGGLNTEAFF
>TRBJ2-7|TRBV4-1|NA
TGCGCCAGCAGCCGGTTTTCTACTCCCGGACTAACCTACGAGCAGTACTTC
CASSRFSTPGLTYEQYF
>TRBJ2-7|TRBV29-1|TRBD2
TGCAGCGCGGGGGGTGGGCTCCCCTACGAGCAGTACTTC
CSAGGGLPYEQYF
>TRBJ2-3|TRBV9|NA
TGTGCCAGCAGCGTATGGGCCACGGGCACAGATACGCAGTATTTT
CASSVWATGTDTQYF
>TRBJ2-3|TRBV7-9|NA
TGTGCCGGCCGGGCGGTCCTGCAGGGCACAGATAAGCAGTATTTT
CAGRAVLQGTDKQYF
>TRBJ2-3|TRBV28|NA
TGTGCCAGCAGTTTCGGCTCCGGGAGAGATACGCAGTATTTT
CASSFGSGRDTQYF
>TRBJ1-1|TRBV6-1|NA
TGTGCCAGCAGCGAACAGGGAAATCTTGCTGAAGCTTTCTTT
CASSEQGNLAEAFF
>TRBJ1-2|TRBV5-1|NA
TGCGCCAGCAGCCCGGGGGGGGTCGGCTATGGCTACACCTTC
CASSPGGVGYGYTF
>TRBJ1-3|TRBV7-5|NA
TGTGCCAGAAGACCATGCGGCAGGGGGAGGAAACCCAGATATTTT
CARRPCGRGRKPRYF
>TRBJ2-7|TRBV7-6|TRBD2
TGTGCCAGCAGCTTAGGTCCTAGCGGGAGGTCGGCCTACGAGCAGTACTTC
CASSLGPSGRSAYEQYF
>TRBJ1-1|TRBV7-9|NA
TGTGCCAGCAGCTTCCAGTACACTGAAGCTTTCTTT
CASSFQYTEAFF
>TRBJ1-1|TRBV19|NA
TGTGCCAGTAGTATAGGCTGGGGGGGTGGCACTGAAGCTTTCTTT
CASSIGWGGGTEAFF
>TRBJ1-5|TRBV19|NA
TGTGCCAGTAGTATATGGGGGAGGGAAGGTCAGCCCCAGCATTTT
CASSIWGREGQPQHF
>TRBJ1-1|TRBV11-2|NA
TGTGCCAGCAGCCTGGGGCTGACCTTCATGAACACTGAAGCTTTCTTT
CASSLGLTFMNTEAFF
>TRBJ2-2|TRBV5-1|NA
TGCGCCAGCAGCTTCGGCAGGTCCACCGGGGAGCTGTTTTTT
CASSFGRSTGELFF
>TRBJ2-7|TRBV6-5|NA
TGTGCCAGCAGTAGGGCAGGGGTCTACGAGCAGTACTTC
CASSRAGVYEQYF
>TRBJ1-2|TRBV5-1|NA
TGCGCCAGCAGCTTGGTACCGGGTAACTATGGCTACACCTTC
CASSLVPGNYGYTF